This T cell receptor beta chain was sequenced during a study of cytomegalovirus exposure and HLA in healthy donors. The wider study: The Caucasian-associated ancestry cluster held 65% to 85% of more than 350 genotyped donors. General observations from the study: In the analysis, some V segments, TRBV6-2 and TRBV6-3 included, were excluded as indistinguishable. Most TCR sequences showed up rarely, but some public TCRs showed up in many donors.

Remarks on this clone: What it binds is unknown.

Vbeta (60) and Jbeta (13) primers were used in the PCR. Only in-frame clones appear in the TCRdb table, and some are missing; sequencing was by immunoSEQ multiplex PCR. This sample has about 180,000 clones, with about three quarters found just once. Though nominally healthy at sampling, donors likely had unrecorded immune exposures. The CDR3 extends over 15 amino acids. The V gene end was trimmed by 5 bases and the J gene end by 4 bases; junction bases not matched to a gene: 9. The germline gives CDR1 LNHNV, CDR2 YYDKDF (reference sequence). The sequence came from a man younger than 35 in good health and CMV-seronegative. V is TRBV15 and J is TRBJ2-5; 8 nucleotides agree with TRBD1. Specimen: PBMCs. The CDR3 spells CATSRRAGGVETQYF. In nucleotides, the CDR3 is TGTGCCACCAGCCGCCGGGCAGGGGGCGTAGAGACCCAGTACTTC.